This T cell receptor (beta chain) was found in a study of blood T cells in healthy people across ages (dated by TCRdb to the mid-2010s). About the investigation overall: In model experiments, template switching captured about one uniquely barcoded TCR beta cDNA molecule for every two T cells. To track age-related changes in TCR beta repertoire diversity, the study relied on deep sequencing normalized with unique cDNA molecular identifiers. Four age groups were formed from the donors: young (average about 16 years), middle-aged (roughly 38), aged (around 62) and long-lived (more than 75). To avoid experimental bias, donors of different ages were distributed randomly across sequencing lanes. Using the same blood draw, the study looked at two additional independent replicas of 1 million unique cDNA reads for two donors, one aged 18 to 30 and the other aged 80 or older. Study-wide conclusions, independent of this receptor: Because profiling used bulk unsorted PBMCs, naive and antigen-experienced compartments could not be compared conclusively. Because donor CMV infection status was unknown, age-related changes in expanded clonotypes were potentially confounded. As age increased, observed TCR beta diversity per million T cells dropped in a roughly linear way, and a significant reduction was already evident by age 40. Estimates of total diversity from one million sequenced T cells were regarded as lower bounds and underestimates. Compared with the aged group, more naive CD4+ T cells, fewer expanded clones and increased TCR diversity were shown by the long-lived group, suggesting age selection. A strong correlation was found between observed TCR beta diversity and the percentage of naive T cells measured by flow cytometry.

The library was obtained by 5' RACE. The sequencer listed for this sample is Illumina HiSeq 2500. The second PCR ran for roughly 7 to 12 cycles and used a J-beta primer mix along with a sample-barcoded 5' primer. A unique molecular identifier was introduced onto each TCR beta cDNA molecule by a template-switch 5' adaptor carrying 12 random nucleotides. Each sample yielded at least 2.5 million CDR3-containing paired-end reads. All of the RNA was converted into first-strand cDNA using the Mint cDNA synthesis kit, with a TRBC-specific oligonucleotide serving as the primer. Following uracil-DNA glycosylase treatment, a first 18-cycle PCR with universal primers M1SS and BC2_uni_R was performed on all cDNA. As for how the authors treated the data: For normalization, 1 million high-quality reads were randomly selected from each sample, with every read carrying a distinct molecular identifier. Instead of being binned into consensus sequences, reads with shared molecular identifiers were discarded. MiTCR, run with a Q25 quality threshold and the strictest error-elimination algorithm, handled CDR3 identification, clonotype clustering and error correction. A nonparametric unseen species model with Euler transformation was used to estimate a lower bound on total TCR beta diversity. TCRdb reran the public reads through fastp at Q25 and MiXCR, keeping productive beta chains. Each CDR3 protein appears once, grouped with its most common genes and DNA. None of the V and J calls come from the authors' own analysis; TCRdb made them. The sample has some 880,000 distinct CDR3 sequences on record, roughly 35% of them singletons. Of the sample, 10% to 15% is held by the ten largest clones.

Looking up the germline V gene (reference sequence) yields CDR1 LNHNV and CDR2 YYDKDF. V and J are truncated by 0 bases and 0 bases respectively, leaving an intervening sequence of 12 bases. The CDR3, cysteine through phenylalanine, is 17 amino acids long. Left in the record is the CDR3 DNA by itself, 51 bases read in frame from the first base. The donors were roughly 40 Caucasian individuals from Russia, aged roughly 6 to 100 years, who were systemically healthy. Each donor gave approximately 9.3 milliliters of peripheral blood, collected into EDTA-treated Vacutainer tubes. PBMCs were isolated by Ficoll-Paque density-gradient centrifugation, with at least 7 million obtained per sample. Trizol reagent was used to extract total RNA from PBMCs, with at least 5 micrograms per sample. The percentages of naive CD45RAhigh/CD27high T cells were determined by flow cytometry on a PBMC aliquot from every donor.

As concerns this clonotype: The clone's antigen remains unknown. No much larger clone exists at a distance of one base, and base qualities are not known.

The V and J segments used are TRBV15 and TRBJ2-1; the D segment is perhaps TRBD1 or TRBD2, each sharing 6 matched bases. Sequenced sample: blood. The receptor was isolated from a man aged 18 to 30 in good health. The CDR3 is CATSRELGGSSYNEQFF. The DNA sequence reads TGTGCCACCAGCAGAGAGTTAGGGGGGAGCTCCTACAATGAGCAGTTCTTC.